The entry below describes one T cell receptor (beta chain). The antigen remains unidentified. This entry belongs to a study of cytomegalovirus exposure and HLA in healthy donors. Study results and caveats: A later analysis found that most CMV-associated TCR beta chains appeared HLA-restricted. In a later analysis, donors in an Asian-associated ancestry cluster reportedly had fewer N-insertions in productive TCRs than the cohort mean.

The PCR employed 60 Vbeta primers together with 13 Jbeta primers. Sequencing was performed with immunoSEQ multiplex PCR; in TCRdb, only in-frame clones are kept and a portion is missing. The sample contains 120,000 to 150,000 clones, around four fifths of which appear only once. CDR3 length: 15 residues. Trimming removed 3 bases from V and 0 bases from J, with 9 bases in between. CDR1 and CDR2 (germline): SGHTA, FQGNSA. The chain links TRBV7-2 to TRBJ2-1; possibly TRBD2 for D (5 bases). Input material: PBMCs. The TCR was taken from a boy aged 2 to 9 in good health and CMV-seronegative. CDR3 sequence (DNA): TGTGCCAGCAGCTTTTCTAGCAACTCCTACAATGAGCAGTTCTTC. It codes for CASSFSSNSYNEQFF. The complete variable domain, with remaining parts taken from reference TRBV7-2 and TRBJ2-1, reads GAGVSQSPSNKVTEKGKDVELRCDPISGHTALYWYRQSLGQGLEFLIYFQGNSAPDKSGLPSDRFSAERTGGSVSTLTIQRTQQEDSAVYLCASSFSSNSYNEQFFGPGTRLTVL.